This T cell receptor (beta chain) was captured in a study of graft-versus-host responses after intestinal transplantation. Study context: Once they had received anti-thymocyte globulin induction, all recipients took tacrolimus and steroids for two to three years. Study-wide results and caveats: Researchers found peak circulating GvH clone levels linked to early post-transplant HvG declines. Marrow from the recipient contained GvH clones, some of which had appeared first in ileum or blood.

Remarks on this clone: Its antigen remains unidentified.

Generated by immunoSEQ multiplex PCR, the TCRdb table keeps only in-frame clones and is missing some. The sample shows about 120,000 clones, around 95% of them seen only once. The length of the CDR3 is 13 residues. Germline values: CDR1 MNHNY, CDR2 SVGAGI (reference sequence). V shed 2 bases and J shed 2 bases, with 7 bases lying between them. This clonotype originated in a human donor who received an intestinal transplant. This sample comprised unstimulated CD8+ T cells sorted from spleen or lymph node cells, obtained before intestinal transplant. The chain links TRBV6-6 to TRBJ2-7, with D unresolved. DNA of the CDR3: TGTGCCAGCAGTTACCTCACCCCCTACGAGCAGTACTTC. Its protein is CASSYLTPYEQYF.